This T cell receptor (beta chain) was sequenced in a study of cytomegalovirus exposure and HLA in healthy donors. General study points: Accurate HLA-A and HLA-B prediction from TCR beta sequences was reported for most subjects. In a later analysis, 15,000 to 20,000 TCR beta sequences were associated with HLA alleles at 0.05 false discovery rate. Most sequenced TCRs were rare (though some public TCRs occurred in many donors).

PCR primers comprised 60 Vbeta and 13 Jbeta primers. Libraries were prepared by immunoSEQ multiplex PCR; TCRdb keeps only in-frame clonotypes and omits some of them. The sample has approximately 100,000 clones, around 75% seen once. Points on this clone: The antigen is undetermined.

The donors, nominally healthy at sampling, likely had unrecorded immune exposures. Germline CDR1 SGHRS, CDR2 YFSETQ. J lost 0 bases, V lost 4 bases, and 7 bases had no gene match. The CDR3 runs 16 residues. The chain is built from TRBV5-1 and TRBJ2-1; TRBD1 aligns across 7 bases. The specimen sequenced was PBMCs. The sequence came from a man in his forties in good health and CMV-seronegative. Here the CDR3 reads CASSLQGPVSYNEQFF. CDR3 coding DNA: TGCGCCAGCAGCCTACAGGGGCCCGTCTCCTACAATGAGCAGTTCTTC.